The 8 T cell receptor beta chains below were found in one sample sequenced in a study of cytotoxic CD8 clonotypes in ibrutinib-treated CLL. Measured with immunoSEQ multiplex PCR; TCRdb has only the in-frame clones, and not every one. The sample contains approximately 320,000 clones, 67% of which appear only once. Material: PBMCs, obtained after 36 months of ibrutinib treatment. The receptors derive from a human donor with chronic lymphocytic leukemia.

This sequence joins TRBV7-3 and TRBJ1-1; no clear D gene. The length of the CDR3 is 15 residues. V gave up 0 bases and J gave up 0 bases, with 8 bases separating them. Looked up from germline, CDR1 is SGHTA and CDR2 is FQGTGA. The CDR3 loop reads CASSLTPGLNTEAFF. CDR3 bases: TGTGCCAGCAGCTTAACACCCGGGTTGAACACTGAAGCTTTCTTT.

This clone was seen a few times. DNA of the CDR3: TGTGCCAGCAGTTACTCGCTGGTCATGAACACTGAAGCTTTCTTT. It encodes CASSYSLVMNTEAFF. The J gene is TRBJ1-1, the V gene TRBV6-5; D uncertain. Germline V gene lookup returns CDR1 MNHEY and CDR2 SVGAGI. This CDR3 is built from 15 residues. V was trimmed by 0 bases and J by 0 bases, leaving 8 bases between them.

The chain combines TRBV27 with TRBJ1-1; D possibly corresponds to TRBD1 (5 bases). The CDR3 has 15 amino acids. With 5 bases removed from V and 6 bases from J, the gap between germline ends came to 19 bases. CDR1 and CDR2 (germline): MNHEY, SMNVEV (reference sequence). The CDR3 DNA reads TGTGCCAGCAGTCCGTATCAGGGCCCAGTTTCTGAAGCTTTCTTT. As protein: CASSPYQGPVSEAFF.

The genes are TRBV6-5 and TRBJ2-5; 8 nucleotides align to TRBD2. The germline CDR1 and CDR2 sequences are MNHEY and SVGAGI. CDR3 size: 14 residues. J lost 7 bases, V lost 5 bases, and 9 bases had no gene match. CDR3 loop: CASSLLGRGATQYF. The CDR3, as DNA: TGTGCCAGCAGTCTCCTTGGGCGGGGGGCGACCCAGTACTTC.

This clone was seen more than once but under ten times. The chain has TRBV19 and TRBJ1-3; no clear D. The CDR3 spans 14 residues. V was cut by 2 bases and J by 4 bases, with 9 bases left in between. Germline CDR1 is LNHDA and CDR2 is SQIVND (reference sequence). CDR3 residues: CASSILAPGNTIYF. CDR3 sequence (DNA): TGTGCCAGTAGTATACTAGCTCCCGGAAACACCATATATTTT.

This clone was counted a single time. The chain employs TRBV18 and TRBJ2-5; D is ambiguous. This CDR3 has 14 amino acids. Deletions cut 1 base from V and 3 bases from J, with 9 bases between. Germline V gene lookup returns CDR1 KGHSH and CDR2 LQKENI. CDR3 region: CASSPLSVKETQYF. The CDR3 nucleotides are TGTGCCAGCTCACCACTTTCTGTGAAAGAGACCCAGTACTTC.

DNA for the CDR3: TGTGCCAGCAGTGATTACCATTCTGATACGCAGTATTTT. Translated: CASSDYHSDTQYF. The V and J genes are TRBV25-1 and TRBJ2-3; no clear D gene. CDR3 length: 13 residues. The germline V gene encodes CDR1 MGHDK and CDR2 SYGVNS. V was clipped by 3 bases and J by 6 bases, with 10 bases between them.

The sample holds a few counts of this clone. The chain links TRBV4-1 to TRBJ1-5; 7 nucleotides agree with TRBD1. The CDR3 loop spans 17 amino acids. CDR1 is MGHRA and CDR2 is YSYEKL in the germline V gene. Losses at the gene ends were 2 bases for V and 3 bases for J; bases not matched to a gene: 10. CDR3 DNA sequence: TGCGCCAGCAGCCAAATCTACAGGGGTCGATACAATCAGCCCCAGCATTTT. It specifies CASSQIYRGRYNQPQHF.